This passage covers 27 T cell receptor beta chains from one sample sequenced in a study of blood T cell dynamics during melanoma immunotherapy. The assay was immunoSEQ multiplex PCR, and TCRdb's table has in-frame clones only and misses some. The sample yields 17,000 or so clones, 65% to 90% seen once. Time point here: pre-treatment baseline. The specimen comprised blood, sampled from a patient treated with checkpoint blockade. All receptors come from a human donor with melanoma.

V gene TRBV18 combines with J gene TRBJ1-5, with D possibly TRBD1 on 5 matching bases. Per germline, CDR1 KGHSH and CDR2 LQKENI. This CDR3 has 13 amino acids. With 2 bases removed from V and 7 bases from J, the gap between germline ends came to 9 bases. CDR3 DNA: TGTGCCAGCTCACCAGGGAGGGACCAGCCCCAGCATTTT. Protein product: CASSPGRDQPQHF.

The chain has TRBV28 and TRBJ2-2; D gene unclear. V was shortened by 3 bases and J by 5 bases, with 16 bases between the two germline ends. The germline CDR1 and CDR2 sequences are MDHEN and SYDVKM. The CDR3 loop spans 16 amino acids. CDR3 coding DNA: TGTGCCAGCAGTTTCCGACTCTTCGGTGGGACCGGGGAGCTGTTTTTT. This gives the protein CASSFRLFGGTGELFF.

The chain combines TRBV7-2 with TRBJ2-2, with 10 bases fitting TRBD2. The junction had 3 bases not matched to a gene; V was cut back by 2 bases and J by 6 bases. Germline V CDR1 and CDR2: SGHTA, FQGNSA. The CDR3 is 15 residues long. The CDR3 nucleotides read TGTGCCAGCAGCTTACTAGCGGGAGCCCCCGGGGAGCTGTTTTTT. Its protein is CASSLLAGAPGELFF.

The chain employs TRBV5-4 and TRBJ2-5; possibly TRBD2 for D (6 bases). This CDR3 is 12 amino acids long. V shed 10 bases and J shed 2 bases, with 12 bases lying between them. Germline lookup yields CDR1 SGHNT and CDR2 YYREEE (reference sequence). The CDR3 protein is CAQGSGQETQYF. The CDR3 DNA reads TGTGCCCAAGGGAGCGGGCAAGAGACCCAGTACTTC.

The V gene is TRBV5-1, the J gene TRBJ2-1; TRBD2 matches at 12 bases. CDR3 length: 17 amino acids. CDR1 and CDR2 (germline): SGHRS, YFSETQ. V gave up 4 bases and J gave up 9 bases; unmatched junction bases: 14. This CDR3 reads CASSPGLAGMGRGEQFF. The CDR3 nucleotides are TGCGCCAGCAGCCCCGGACTAGCGGGGATGGGTAGGGGTGAGCAGTTCTTC. The whole variable domain, filled in from reference TRBV5-1 and TRBJ2-1, reads KAGVTQTPRYLIKTRGQQVTLSCSPISGHRSVSWYQQTPGQGLQFLFEYFSETQRNKGNFPGRFSGRQFSNSRSEMNVSTLELGDSALYLCASSPGLAGMGRGEQFFGPGTRLTVL.

This rearrangement joins TRBV30 to TRBJ1-6; D is unresolved. Germline CDR1 reads GTSNPN; CDR2 reads SVGIG (reference sequence). V was clipped by 5 bases and J by 0 bases, with 11 bases between them. The CDR3 runs 15 residues. The DNA for the CDR3 is TGTGCCTGGTCTGCAGGAAGCTCCTATAATTCACCCCTCCACTTT. Its translation: CAWSAGSSYNSPLHF. Combining the CDR3 with reference TRBV30 and TRBJ1-6 gives the whole variable domain SQTIHQWPATLVQPVGSPLSLECTVEGTSNPNLYWYRQAAGRGLQLLFYSVGIGQISSEVPQNLSASRPQDRQFILSSKKLLLSDSGFYLCAWSAGSSYNSPLHFGNGTRLTVT.

J is TRBJ2-1 and V is TRBV27; D uncertain. The germline V gene has CDR1 MNHEY and CDR2 SMNVEV (reference sequence). The CDR3 extends over 12 amino acids. The V end lost 5 bases, the J end lost 3 bases, and 5 bases lay between the germline ends. The CDR3 bases are TGTGCCAGCAGTCCCAACTACAATGAGCAGTTCTTC. Amino acids: CASSPNYNEQFF.

The V call is TRBV19, the J call TRBJ2-1, with D unclear. Trimming pared 4 bases from V and 8 bases from J, leaving 15 bases between. The CDR3 covers 14 residues. Per the germline V gene, CDR1 is LNHDA and CDR2 is SQIVND (reference sequence). CDR3 coding DNA: TGTGCCAGTAGTAAGTGGGAAACACAAGATGAGCAGTTCTTC. Encoded protein: CASSKWETQDEQFF.

The gene calls are TRBV6-5 and TRBJ2-2; 9 bases match TRBD1. Germline trimming cut 6 bases from V and 4 bases from J; bases unmatched to any gene: 6. Germline assignment: CDR1 MNHEY and CDR2 SVGAGI. The CDR3 is 15 residues long. The CDR3 DNA is TGTGCCAGCAGACCGGGACAGGGCTTCACCGGGGAGCTGTTTTTT. Translating it yields CASRPGQGFTGELFF.

This chain joins TRBV9 and TRBJ1-3, with 8 bases fitting TRBD1. CDR1 and CDR2 from the germline V gene are SGDLS and YYNGEE. This CDR3 spans 18 amino acids. With V trimmed by 0 bases and J by 2 bases, 10 bases remained unmatched. In DNA form, the CDR3 reads TGTGCCAGCAGCGTAGGGCAGGGGGCCAGAGTTACTGGAAACACCATATATTTT. Its translation: CASSVGQGARVTGNTIYF.

The chain has TRBV10-3 and TRBJ2-7; D is possibly TRBD2 (6 bases). V shed 6 bases and J shed 3 bases, with 15 bases lying between them. This CDR3 comprises 14 residues. Germline assignment: CDR1 ENHRY and CDR2 SYGVKD. DNA for the CDR3: TGTGCCATCAGCGTCTCCGGGAGCGTCTACGAGCAGTACTTC. It translates to CAISVSGSVYEQYF.

This clone showed up just once. The genes are TRBV29-1 and TRBJ2-3; weak D call: TRBD2 (6 bases). The CDR3 spans 14 residues. In germline, CDR1 is SQVTM, CDR2 ANQGSEA. V dropped 6 bases and J dropped 0 bases, with 13 bases sitting between them. CDR3 amino acids: CSVGGRGSTDTQYF. The CDR3 coding sequence is TGCAGCGTAGGCGGGCGGGGAAGCACAGATACGCAGTATTTT.

This clone was seen just once. For the CDR3, the DNA is TGCAGCGTTGATGGGGGACGCTATGGCTACACCTTC. This translates into CSVDGGRYGYTF. This chain joins TRBV29-1 and TRBJ1-2, with D tentatively TRBD1 (5 bases). V lost 3 bases, J lost 4 bases, and 9 bases lay in between. The CDR3 has 12 amino acids. Germline CDR1 SQVTM, CDR2 ANQGSEA.

The chain is built from TRBV7-9 and TRBJ2-3; 10 nucleotides align to TRBD2. After removal of 6 bases from V and 0 bases from J, the junction contained 0 bases not matched to a gene. This CDR3 spans 14 amino acids. Germline CDR1 and CDR2: SEHNR and FQNEAQ (reference sequence). In nucleotides, the CDR3 is TGTGCCAGCAGACTAGCGGGAAGCACAGATACGCAGTATTTT. Translated, it gives CASRLAGSTDTQYF.

The V gene is TRBV5-6, the J gene TRBJ2-3; D is possibly TRBD1 or TRBD2 (5 bases each). This CDR3 spans 16 amino acids. Per germline, CDR1 SGHDT and CDR2 YYEEEE. Between the trimmed V and J ends, which lost 0 bases and 5 bases, there was a span of 16 bases. In DNA, the CDR3 is TGTGCCAGCAGCTTGGTGGGGGATTCGGGGAAAGATACGCAGTATTTT. This encodes CASSLVGDSGKDTQYF.

V gene TRBV7-2 combines with J gene TRBJ1-2; 7 nucleotides line up with TRBD1. The V and J ends lost 5 bases and 5 bases, in that order; junction bases with no gene match: 11. Per germline, CDR1 SGHTA and CDR2 FQGNSA. The CDR3 runs to 15 residues. This chain's CDR3 is CASSLSSQGGYGYTF. The CDR3 DNA reads as TGTGCCAGCAGCCTCTCGTCGCAGGGGGGATATGGCTACACCTTC. Based on the CDR3 plus reference TRBV7-2 and TRBJ1-2, the full variable domain is GAGVSQSPSNKVTEKGKDVELRCDPISGHTALYWYRQSLGQGLEFLIYFQGNSAPDKSGLPSDRFSAERTGGSVSTLTIQRTQQEDSAVYLCASSLSSQGGYGYTFGSGTRLTVV.

The rearrangement uses TRBV6-5 and TRBJ2-1; D perhaps matches TRBD1 (5 bases). The germline CDR1 and CDR2 sequences are MNHEY and SVGAGI. Trimming took off 2 bases at V and 12 bases at J, with 14 bases between the two ends. The CDR3 covers 13 residues. For the CDR3, the DNA is TGTGCCAGCAGTTACCACCAGTTGGGGCCGCAGTTCTTC. This codes for CASSYHQLGPQFF.

The chain is built from TRBV2 and TRBJ2-1; perhaps TRBD2 as D (5 bases). Trimming removed 6 bases at V and 0 bases at J, with 12 bases between. The CDR3 runs to 15 residues. Germline assignment: CDR1 SNHLY and CDR2 FYNNEI. This CDR3 is CASSFLAGSYNEQFF. The CDR3 bases are TGTGCCAGCAGCTTCCTAGCCGGCTCCTACAATGAGCAGTTCTTC.

J is TRBJ2-5 and V is TRBV29-1; D gene uncertain. V lost 0 bases to trimming and J lost 5 bases, with 7 bases between them. Germline-derived CDR1 and CDR2 are SQVTM and ANQGSEA. The CDR3 length is 12 residues. The CDR3 reads CSVEDFYETQYF. The CDR3 DNA sequence: TGCAGCGTTGAAGACTTCTATGAGACCCAGTACTTC.

V and J are TRBV4-2 and TRBJ2-5; no reliable D call. Germline CDR1 LGHNA, CDR2 YNFKEQ. CDR3 length: 14 residues. V lost 0 bases to trimming and J lost 4 bases, with 9 bases between them. The CDR3 sequence is CASSQEVGRETQYF. The CDR3 bases are TGTGCCAGCAGCCAAGAGGTAGGAAGAGAGACCCAGTACTTC.

CDR3 in DNA: TGTGCCAGCAGCTTAACCCCGACAGATTTCCCAAACGAGCAGTACTTC. Translating gives CASSLTPTDFPNEQYF. V and J are TRBV7-3 and TRBJ2-7, with D maybe TRBD1 (5 bases). The ends were cut back, 0 bases at V and 5 bases at J, with 17 bases in the middle. This CDR3 has 16 residues. Per germline, CDR1 SGHTA and CDR2 FQGTGA.

The genes are TRBV28 and TRBJ2-7; D unresolved. The CDR3 loop spans 11 amino acids. Germline-derived CDR1 and CDR2 are MDHEN and SYDVKM. The V end lost 5 bases, the J end lost 3 bases, and 5 bases lay between the germline ends. CDR3 sequence reads: CASSKGYEQYF. The CDR3 DNA sequence: TGTGCCAGCAGTAAGGGCTACGAGCAGTACTTC.

The chain employs TRBV5-1 and TRBJ2-1; 10 nucleotides align to TRBD2. Losses at the gene ends were 0 bases for V and 0 bases for J; bases not matched to a gene: 3. The CDR3 runs to 17 residues. Germline V gives CDR1 SGHRS, CDR2 YFSETQ. In nucleotides, the CDR3 is TGCGCCAGCAGCTTGGAGGCTAGCGGGAGCTCCTACAATGAGCAGTTCTTC. This gives the protein CASSLEASGSSYNEQFF.

The rearrangement joins TRBV6-5 to TRBJ1-2, with no clear D. The CDR3 consists of 12 residues. The germline V gene encodes CDR1 MNHEY and CDR2 SVGAGI. V was clipped by 6 bases and J by 5 bases, with 10 bases between them. The DNA for the CDR3 is TGTGCCAGCAGGGGGAGGGATTATGGCTACACCTTC. Protein: CASRGRDYGYTF.

The chain couples TRBV5-4 to TRBJ2-2, with D possibly called TRBD1 or TRBD2 (5 bases each). Germline CDR1 and CDR2: SGHNT and YYREEE (reference sequence). Trimming left V 2 bases short and J 5 bases short, with 7 bases between. CDR3 length: 13 amino acids. Here the CDR3 reads CASSFGGTGELFF. The CDR3 DNA reads as TGTGCCAGCAGCTTTGGGGGAACCGGGGAGCTGTTTTTT.

The gene calls are TRBV6-1 and TRBJ1-1, with 7 bases lining up with TRBD1. Looked up from germline, CDR1 is MNHNS and CDR2 is SASEGT. CDR3 size: 17 residues. The V gene end was trimmed by 3 bases and the J gene end by 1 base; junction bases not matched to a gene: 11. The CDR3 here is CASSELVTGEGNTEAFF. CDR3 DNA sequence: TGTGCCAGCAGTGAGTTAGTCACAGGGGAGGGGAACACTGAAGCTTTCTTT.

V usage is TRBV7-9 and J usage is TRBJ2-7; D gene ambiguous. V lost 1 base and J lost 0, with 10 bases in between. CDR1 and CDR2 (germline): SEHNR, FQNEAQ (reference sequence). The CDR3 has 15 amino acids. CDR3 bases: TGTGCCAGCAGCTTAGTTTTAGGCCGCTCCTACGAGCAGTACTTC. Translation gives CASSLVLGRSYEQYF.